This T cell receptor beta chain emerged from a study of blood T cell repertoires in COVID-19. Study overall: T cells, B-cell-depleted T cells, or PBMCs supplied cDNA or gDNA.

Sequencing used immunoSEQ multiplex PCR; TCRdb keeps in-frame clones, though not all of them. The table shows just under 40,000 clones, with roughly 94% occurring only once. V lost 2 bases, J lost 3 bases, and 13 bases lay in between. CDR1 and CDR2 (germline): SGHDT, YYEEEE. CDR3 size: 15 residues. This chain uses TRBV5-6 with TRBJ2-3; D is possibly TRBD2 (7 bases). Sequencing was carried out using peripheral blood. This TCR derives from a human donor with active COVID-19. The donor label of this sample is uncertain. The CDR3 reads CASSFRGRGTDTQYF. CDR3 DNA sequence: TGTGCCAGCAGCTTCCGGGGGAGGGGGACAGATACGCAGTATTTT.